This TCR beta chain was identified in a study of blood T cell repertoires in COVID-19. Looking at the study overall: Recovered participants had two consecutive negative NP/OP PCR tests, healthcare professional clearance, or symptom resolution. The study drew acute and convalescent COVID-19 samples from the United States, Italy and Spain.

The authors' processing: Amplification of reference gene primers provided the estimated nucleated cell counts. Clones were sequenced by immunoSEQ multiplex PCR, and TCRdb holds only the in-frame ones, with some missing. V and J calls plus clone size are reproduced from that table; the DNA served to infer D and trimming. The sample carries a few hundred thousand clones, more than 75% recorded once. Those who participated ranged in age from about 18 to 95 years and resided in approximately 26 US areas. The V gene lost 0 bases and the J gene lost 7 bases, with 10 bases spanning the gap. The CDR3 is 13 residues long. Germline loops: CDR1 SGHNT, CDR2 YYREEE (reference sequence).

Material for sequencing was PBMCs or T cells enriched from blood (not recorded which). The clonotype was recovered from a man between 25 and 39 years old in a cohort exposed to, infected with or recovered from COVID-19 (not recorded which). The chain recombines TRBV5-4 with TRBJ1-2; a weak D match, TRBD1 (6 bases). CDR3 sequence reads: CASSLGQEIGYTF. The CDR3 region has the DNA TGTGCCAGCAGCTTGGGACAGGAGATTGGCTACACCTTC.